The 30 T cell receptor beta chains listed next were all sequenced from one sample in a study of radiation and T cells in renal cell carcinoma. Time point given: blood 4 weeks post-SBRT, at nephrectomy. Stated treatment: 15 Gy SBRT to primary tumor, nephrectomy 4 weeks later. TCRdb's copy holds only in-frame clones and misses some; the assay was immunoSEQ multiplex PCR. The sample includes some 64,000 clones, more than 60% of them seen just once. The sequences come from blood, collected from a patient whose treatment included radiotherapy and nephrectomy. All receptors come from a man aged 55 to 70 with renal cell carcinoma.

The chain has TRBV14 and TRBJ2-5; D uncertain. Trimming removed 5 bases from V and 8 bases from J, with 6 bases in between. There are 10 residues in the CDR3. Germline lookup yields CDR1 SGHDN and CDR2 FVKESK. CDR3 coding DNA: TGTGCCAGCAGCGGTAGTACCCAGTACTTC. The encoded protein is CASSGSTQYF.

The CDR3 DNA sequence: TGTGCCAGCAGCTTGTGGGTAGGCTCCTACAATGAGCAGTTCTTC. Translating gives CASSLWVGSYNEQFF. The genes are TRBV5-6 and TRBJ2-1; D gene uncertain. This CDR3 is 15 amino acids long. Germline lookup yields CDR1 SGHDT and CDR2 YYEEEE. Trimming took off 1 base at V and 0 bases at J, with 8 bases between the two ends.

V gene TRBV18 combines with J gene TRBJ2-7; the D gene is possibly TRBD2 (5 bases). Germline V gene lookup returns CDR1 KGHSH and CDR2 LQKENI. There are 17 residues in the CDR3. V lost 3 bases to trimming and J lost 5 bases, with 23 bases between them. CDR3 loop: CASSPHAGDIPGNEQYF. The CDR3 DNA sequence: TGTGCCAGCTCACCGCATGCGGGCGACATACCGGGGAACGAGCAGTACTTC.

This clone turned up a few times. V and J are TRBV19 and TRBJ1-5; D is undetermined. Per germline, CDR1 LNHDA and CDR2 SQIVND (reference sequence). This CDR3 is 15 amino acids long. Trimming shortened V by 4 bases and J by 4 bases, and 14 bases separated the two germline ends. CDR3 loop: CASSKEGLRNQPQHF. In DNA form, the CDR3 reads TGTGCCAGTAGTAAGGAAGGGCTCAGAAATCAGCCCCAGCATTTT.

This chain links TRBV11-2 with TRBJ2-5, with TRBD2 as a possible D gene (6 bases). V lost 5 bases and J lost 5, with 21 bases in between. Germline lookup yields CDR1 SGHAT and CDR2 FQNNGV. The CDR3 is 16 residues long. CDR3 nucleotide sequence: TGTGCCAGCAGCACGTCGGAGGGTTTCGGCTCTGAGACCCAGTACTTC. Protein product: CASSTSEGFGSETQYF. Together with reference TRBV11-2 and TRBJ2-5, the CDR3 gives the full variable domain: EAGVAQSPRYKIIEKRQSVAFWCNPISGHATLYWYQQILGQGPKLLIQFQNNGVVDDSQLPKDRFSAERLKGVDSTLKIQPAKLEDSAVYLCASSTSEGFGSETQYFGPGTRLLVL.

This clone was counted a few times. The CDR3 coding sequence is TGCGCCAGCAAGGGGGCGGCTGGCTACACCTTC. This encodes CASKGAAGYTF. The V gene is TRBV10-1, the J gene TRBJ1-2, with 7 nucleotides matching TRBD1. This CDR3 region has 11 residues. Trimming at V came to 7 bases and at J to 7 bases, leaving 3 bases not matched to a gene. Germline V gene data show CDR1 as WNHNN and CDR2 as SYGVQD (reference sequence).

There are a few counts of this clone. The chain has TRBV7-6 and TRBJ2-7; no definite D call. The CDR3 spans 13 residues. From germline, CDR1 is SGHVS and CDR2 FNYEAQ. Trimming removed 1 base from V and 7 bases from J, with 11 bases in between. CDR3 sequence reads: CASSLDLLTEQYF. The CDR3 nucleotides are TGTGCCAGCAGCTTAGACCTCCTTACGGAGCAGTACTTC.

The chain couples TRBV11-3 to TRBJ2-1; no clear D. Germline loops: CDR1 SGHNT, CDR2 YENEEA. Trimming left V 0 bases short and J 10 bases short, with 4 bases between. The CDR3 runs to 11 residues. The CDR3 protein is CASSLDREQFF. The CDR3 nucleotides are TGTGCCAGCAGCTTAGATAGAGAGCAGTTCTTC.

V gene TRBV5-1 combines with J gene TRBJ1-1, with 9 bases lining up with TRBD1. Trimming at V came to 1 base and at J to 4 bases, leaving 5 bases not matched to a gene. This CDR3 has 15 residues. Germline loops: CDR1 SGHRS, CDR2 YFSETQ. The CDR3 region is CASSLTGTGTTEAFF. CDR3 coding DNA: TGCGCCAGCAGCTTGACCGGGACAGGGACCACTGAAGCTTTCTTT.

The chain employs TRBV18 and TRBJ1-6, with a weak D call TRBD1 (5 bases). Trimming left V 2 bases short and J 9 bases short, with 11 bases between. Germline V gene sequence: CDR1 KGHSH, CDR2 LQKENI. CDR3 length: 14 residues. CDR3 sequence reads: CASSPGGISSPLHF. As DNA, the CDR3 is TGTGCCAGCTCACCAGGGGGGATTAGTTCACCCCTCCACTTT.

The rearrangement uses TRBV18 and TRBJ2-5; tentative D call: TRBD1 (5 bases). The V gene's germline CDR1 is KGHSH and CDR2 LQKENI. The CDR3 extends over 13 amino acids. Trimming removed 8 bases at V and 1 base at J, with 11 bases between. CDR3 DNA sequence: TGTGCCAGCGTCCAGGGCCTCCAAGAGACCCAGTACTTC. This translates into CASVQGLQETQYF. Combining the CDR3 with reference TRBV18 and TRBJ2-5 gives the whole variable domain NAGVMQNPRHLVRRRGQEARLRCSPMKGHSHVYWYRQLPEEGLKFMVYLQKENIIDESGMPKERFSAEFPKEGPSILRIQQVVRGDSAAYFCASVQGLQETQYFGPGTRLLVL.

V is TRBV7-6 and J is TRBJ1-4, with TRBD1 identical over 7 bases. CDR1 is SGHVS and CDR2 is FNYEAQ in the germline V gene. V shed 3 bases, J shed 6 bases, and the junction held 10 bases outside the gene matches. The CDR3 is 16 residues long. This chain's CDR3 is CASSFGARGRDEKLFF. CDR3 nucleotide sequence: TGTGCCAGCAGCTTTGGTGCCAGGGGGAGGGATGAAAAACTGTTTTTT.

Notes on this clone: This sample includes further DNA sequences coding for the same CDR3. The V gene is TRBV9, the J gene TRBJ1-4; possible D gene TRBD1, 6 bases. CDR1 is SGDLS, CDR2 YYNGEE, per germline. This CDR3 spans 14 amino acids. V lost 4 bases, J lost 0 bases, and 7 bases lay in between. The CDR3 DNA reads as TGTGCCAGCAGCCGGACAGCAACTAATGAAAAACTGTTTTTT. It yields the protein CASSRTATNEKLFF. The entire variable domain, with the rest obtained from reference TRBV9 and TRBJ1-4, is as follows: DSGVTQTPKHLITATGQRVTLRCSPRSGDLSVYWYQQSLDQGLQFLIQYYNGEERAKGNILERFSAQQFPDLHSELNLSSLELGDSALYFCASSRTATNEKLFFGSGTQLSVL.

The chain carries TRBV2 and TRBJ2-5; D unresolved. CDR1 is SNHLY and CDR2 is FYNNEI in the germline V gene. The length of the CDR3 is 12 residues. The ends were cut back, 5 bases at V and 6 bases at J, with 10 bases in the middle. The CDR3 sequence: CASSSHLKTQYF. CDR3 bases: TGTGCCAGCAGTTCACATTTGAAGACCCAGTACTTC.

This clone was picked up many times. This sequence joins TRBV7-2 and TRBJ2-5; D not certain. V lost 2 bases to trimming and J lost 3 bases, with 13 bases between them. Germline values: CDR1 SGHTA, CDR2 FQGNSA. This CDR3 is built from 15 residues. CDR3 sequence: CASSLRAAPEETQYF. Here the CDR3 DNA reads TGTGCCAGCAGCTTAAGGGCAGCTCCAGAAGAGACCCAGTACTTC.

The genes are TRBV5-4 and TRBJ2-1, with 11 bases fitting TRBD2. Looked up from germline, CDR1 is SGHNT and CDR2 is YYREEE (reference sequence). The V and J ends lost 3 bases and 7 bases, in that order; junction bases with no gene match: 6. The CDR3 contains 15 residues. The CDR3 is CASSYAGLAGNEQFF. In DNA, the CDR3 is TGTGCCAGCAGCTATGCTGGACTAGCGGGTAATGAGCAGTTCTTC.

This clone was found a few times. The genes are TRBV14 and TRBJ1-2; 7 bases line up with TRBD1. With 4 bases clipped from V and 3 bases from J, the junction kept 8 bases outside the gene matches. Germline CDR1 is SGHDN and CDR2 is FVKESK. This CDR3 has 15 amino acids. In DNA, the CDR3 is TGTGCCAGCAGCCTACGGACAGGTTGGCACTATGGCTACACCTTC. Its protein product is CASSLRTGWHYGYTF.

V usage is TRBV21-1 and J usage is TRBJ1-2. TRBV21-1 is annotated as a pseudogene. The CDR3 extends over 17 amino acids. CDR3 DNA sequence: TGTGCCAGCAGCAATAGCGGTTCAACGGTTGCCCCCTATGGCTACACCTTC. This sequence encodes CASSNSGSTVAPYGYTF.

This chain connects TRBV7-8 to TRBJ1-2; D is uncertain. The V gene lost 4 bases and the J gene lost 7 bases, with 16 bases spanning the gap. CDR1 and CDR2 from the germline V gene are SGHVS and FQNEAQ. The CDR3 consists of 14 residues. CDR3 nucleotide sequence: TGTGCCAGCAGCTCCCCTCAGAGGGAGGGTGGCTACACCTTC. Protein: CASSSPQREGGYTF.

The J gene is TRBJ2-1, the V gene TRBV5-1; TRBD2 agrees at 7 bases. Germline assignment: CDR1 SGHRS and CDR2 YFSETQ. This CDR3 has 14 amino acids. The V and J ends lost 4 bases and 6 bases, in that order; junction bases with no gene match: 7. For the CDR3, the DNA is TGCGCCAGCAGCCCGGGGGGACTGACCAATGAGCAGTTCTTC. Its protein is CASSPGGLTNEQFF.

The gene calls are TRBV5-1 and TRBJ2-5; 7 bases match TRBD2. V lost 2 bases and J lost 4; bases outside the gene matches: 11. The CDR3 is 16 residues long. CDR1 and CDR2 from the germline V gene are SGHRS and YFSETQ. CDR3 DNA sequence: TGCGCCAGCAGCTTTGCGCTAGCGGCATCTGGAGAGACCCAGTACTTC. It yields the protein CASSFALAASGETQYF.

The gene calls are TRBV9 and TRBJ2-5, with a weak D call TRBD2 (6 bases). The germline V gene has CDR1 SGDLS and CDR2 YYNGEE. V lost 4 bases and J 8 bases, leaving 18 bases between the germline ends. The CDR3 is made up of 14 amino acids. The CDR3, as DNA: TGTGCCAGCAGCCCGTCCCTAGCGAGCCTAACCCAGTACTTC. This sequence encodes CASSPSLASLTQYF.

This clone was seen just once. J is TRBJ2-2 and V is TRBV7-2; 10 bases fit TRBD2. With 7 bases clipped from V and 4 bases from J, the junction kept 6 bases outside the gene matches. The germline CDR1 and CDR2 sequences are SGHTA and FQGNSA. The CDR3 sequence is 15 residues long. The chain's CDR3 is CASNPRTSGTGELFF. The CDR3 DNA sequence: TGTGCCAGCAACCCAAGGACTAGCGGCACCGGGGAGCTGTTTTTT.

V usage is TRBV4-2 and J usage is TRBJ2-3, with D tentatively TRBD1 (6 bases). The CDR3 spans 14 residues. Germline assignment: CDR1 LGHNA and CDR2 YNFKEQ. V gave up 4 bases and J gave up 2 bases, with 10 bases separating them. CDR3 amino acids: CASSPRGNTDTQYF. The CDR3, as DNA: TGTGCCAGCAGCCCTAGGGGGAACACAGATACGCAGTATTTT.

This clone appeared a few times. V gene TRBV21-1 combines with J gene TRBJ2-5; TRBD2 was called by the table and not checked on the DNA. TRBV21-1 is assigned pseudogene status. The CDR3 sequence is 17 residues long. DNA for the CDR3: TGTGCCAGCAGCAGGGGGTGGCTAGCGCCCACCCAAGAGACCCAGTACTTC. Its protein product is CASSRGWLAPTQETQYF.

This clone occurred a few times. The chain couples TRBV4-3 to TRBJ2-3; TRBD2 matches at 9 bases. The CDR3 runs 14 residues. The germline gives CDR1 LGHNA, CDR2 YSLEER. J gave up 10 bases and V 0 bases, and 5 bases lay outside the gene matches. The CDR3 coding sequence is TGCGCCAGCAGCCAAGATGGGACTAGCATCCCGCAGTATTTT. Translated: CASSQDGTSIPQYF.

The genes are TRBV4-1 and TRBJ2-2; D could derive from TRBD1 or TRBD2 (5 bases each). The CDR3 is 16 residues long. Looked up from germline, CDR1 is MGHRA and CDR2 is YSYEKL. The V end was cut by 0 bases, the J end by 5 bases, with 13 bases between. The CDR3 region is CASSQERGARTGELFF. CDR3 nucleotide sequence: TGCGCCAGCAGCCAAGAGCGAGGGGCGCGGACCGGGGAGCTGTTTTTT.

The chain couples TRBV7-9 to TRBJ2-7, with TRBD2 identical over 7 bases. CDR1 is SEHNR and CDR2 is FQNEAQ in the germline V gene (reference sequence). V was pared by 5 bases and J by 6 bases, with 13 bases of the junction left unmatched. This CDR3 contains 15 residues. CDR3 sequence: CASSPGGSGPGEQYV. Written as DNA, the CDR3 is TGTGCCAGCAGCCCCGGGGGGAGCGGGCCTGGCGAGCAGTACGTC.

This clone appeared a few times. This chain connects TRBV2 to TRBJ2-7; D is possibly TRBD1 (5 bases). Germline V CDR1 and CDR2: SNHLY, FYNNEI. The CDR3 is 13 amino acids. V shed 8 bases and J shed 1 base, with 12 bases lying between them. The DNA for the CDR3 is TGTGCCAGCGTCCTGACAGTATCCTACGAGCAGTACTTC. Its translation is CASVLTVSYEQYF.

This clone was seen just once. This chain connects TRBV7-2 to TRBJ1-2; TRBD1 might be the D (5 bases). Between the trimmed V and J ends, which lost 5 bases and 8 bases, there was a span of 21 bases. The CDR3 has 15 amino acids. Germline CDR1 reads SGHTA; CDR2 reads FQGNSA. The CDR3 nucleotides read TGTGCCAGCAGCCTCTCCGGGGCCATCCTAGAGGGCTACACCTTC. As protein: CASSLSGAILEGYTF.